This entry concerns a single T cell receptor (beta chain). Its cognate antigen is unknown. With 4 bases removed from V and 2 bases from J, the gap between germline ends came to 9 bases. Germline-derived CDR1 and CDR2 are GTSNPN and SVGIG (reference sequence). This CDR3 is built from 12 residues. This entry comes from a study of T cell repertoires in cytomegalovirus infection. Study-level background: Evidence of both CMV infection and a matching HLA type came from public TCR beta signatures. Findings of the study overall: Dominating the ex vivo response were HLA-C-restricted CMV-specific TCR beta clonotypes. Pooled public TCR beta family frequency picked out CMV carriers with the relevant HLA.

TCRdb re-called the reads with MiXCR, one entry per CDR3 protein. The sample has about 740,000 distinct CDR3 sequences; approximately 40% are singletons. Sequenced sample: PBMCs. The clonotype originates from a human donor in good health (CMV status not recorded). Some clones in this sample may be carry-over from other donors' samples. The chain is built from TRBV30 and TRBJ2-7; a weak D match, TRBD1 (6 bases). This CDR3 reads CAWKQGTYEQYF. CDR3 DNA sequence: TGTGCCTGGAAACAGGGAACCTACGAGCAGTACTTC. The full variable domain, rest sourced from reference TRBV30 and TRBJ2-7, is SQTIHQWPATLVQPVGSPLSLECTVEGTSNPNLYWYRQAAGRGLQLLFYSVGIGQISSEVPQNLSASRPQDRQFILSSKKLLLSDSGFYLCAWKQGTYEQYFGPGTRLTVT.